The present entry profiles one TCR beta chain with its context. Its antigen is still unknown. Sequence at one end of the junction differs from germline and may be a read error. The sample comes from a study of blood T cells in healthy people across ages (dated by TCRdb to the mid-2010s). Broadly, across the study: In model experiments, roughly one uniquely barcoded TCR beta cDNA molecule per two T cells was captured by template switching. Age-related changes in TCR beta repertoire diversity were measured in the study by deep sequencing normalized with unique cDNA molecular identifiers. The donors were split into four age groups: young (average 16 years), middle-aged (roughly 39), aged (approximately 60) and long-lived (over 75). To avoid experimental bias, donors of different ages were spread randomly across the sequencing lanes. For two donors (one aged 18 to 30 and one aged 80 or older), the study analyzed two additional independent replicas of 1 million unique cDNA reads from the same blood draw.

To prepare the library, 5' RACE was applied. A second PCR of roughly 7 to 11 cycles was performed with a sample-barcoded 5' primer and a J-beta primer mix. A unique molecular identifier was introduced onto each TCR beta cDNA molecule by a template-switch 5' adaptor carrying 12 random nucleotides. At least 2.5 million CDR3-containing paired-end reads were obtained from each sample. All of the RNA was converted into first-strand cDNA using the Mint cDNA synthesis kit, with a TRBC-specific oligonucleotide serving as the primer. All cDNA was treated with uracil-DNA glycosylase and then went through a first 18-cycle PCR with the universal primers M1SS and BC2_uni_R. For the original study's pipeline: Normalization of each sample was performed by random selection of 1 million high-quality reads, each carrying a distinct molecular identifier. Instead of being binned into consensus sequences, reads with shared molecular identifiers were discarded. MiTCR, run with a Q25 quality threshold and the strictest error-elimination algorithm, handled CDR3 identification, clonotype clustering and error correction. A nonparametric unseen species model with Euler transformation was used to estimate lower-bound total TCR beta diversity. In-frame beta chains were kept once TCRdb had trimmed the public reads at Q25 with fastp and called clones with MiXCR. Each record represents a unique CDR3 protein, reported with the most common genes and DNA among its rows. The V and J calls were determined by TCRdb, not by the authors. The sample data list around 2 million distinct CDR3 sequences, and about two fifths of these were observed just once. The ten largest clones represent approximately 22% of the sample.

General study outcomes and caveats: There was a strong correlation between observed TCR beta diversity and the percentage of naive T cells measured by flow cytometry. The long-lived group showed more naive CD4+ T cells, fewer expanded clones and increased TCR diversity than the aged group, suggesting age selection. Estimates of total diversity based on one million sequenced T cells were regarded as lower bounds and as underestimates. Donor CMV infection status was unknown, potentially confounding age-related changes in expanded clonotypes. Observed TCR beta diversity per million T cells fell roughly linearly with age, and a significant reduction was already apparent by age around 40. Because profiling used bulk unsorted PBMCs, naive and antigen-experienced compartments could not be compared conclusively.

Systemically healthy Caucasian individuals from Russia, over 30 in total and aged about 6 to 90 years, were included as donors. Around 10 milliliters of peripheral blood were drawn from each donor into EDTA-treated Vacutainer tubes. PBMCs were isolated by Ficoll-Paque density-gradient centrifugation, with at least 7 million obtained per sample. Total RNA was extracted from PBMCs with Trizol reagent, with at least 5.5 micrograms obtained per sample. The percentages of naive CD45RAhigh/CD27high T cells were determined by flow cytometry on a PBMC aliquot from every donor. The cysteine opens and the phenylalanine closes a CDR3 of 12 amino acids. Left in the record is the CDR3 DNA by itself, 36 bases read in frame from the first base.

The sample comprised blood. The origin of this receptor is a human donor in good health. The chain is encoded by TRBV12-3 or TRBV12-4 joined to TRBJ1-4; TRBD1 could be the D gene, as 5 bases match. The DNA sequence is given as TGTACCAGCAGCCGAAGGGGCGAAAAACTGTTTTTT. It translates as CTSSRRGEKLFF.